The present T cell receptor beta chain was sequenced within a study of cytomegalovirus exposure and HLA in healthy donors. Overall study results and limits: Solely CMV serostatus was available to characterize immune exposure. TCR association rates varied by HLA locus in a later analysis, with DRB1 highest and HLA-C lowest.

V was trimmed by 5 bases and J by 0 bases, leaving 14 bases between them. This CDR3 is 16 amino acids long. CDR1 SGHVS and CDR2 FQNEAQ come from the germline V gene. The PCR made use of 60 Vbeta and 13 Jbeta primers. Measured with immunoSEQ multiplex PCR; TCRdb has only the in-frame clones, and not every one. This table has approximately 120,000 clones, about 81% appearing once. As for this clone: Its antigen is still unknown.

V gene TRBV7-8 combines with J gene TRBJ1-3; tentatively, D is TRBD1 (6 bases). This sequence originates from a woman between 25 and 40 years old in good health and CMV-seronegative. Sequenced: PBMCs. In DNA, the CDR3 is TGTGCCAGCAGCACGGGACACGCGATCTCTGGAAACACCATATATTTT. Protein sequence: CASSTGHAISGNTIYF.